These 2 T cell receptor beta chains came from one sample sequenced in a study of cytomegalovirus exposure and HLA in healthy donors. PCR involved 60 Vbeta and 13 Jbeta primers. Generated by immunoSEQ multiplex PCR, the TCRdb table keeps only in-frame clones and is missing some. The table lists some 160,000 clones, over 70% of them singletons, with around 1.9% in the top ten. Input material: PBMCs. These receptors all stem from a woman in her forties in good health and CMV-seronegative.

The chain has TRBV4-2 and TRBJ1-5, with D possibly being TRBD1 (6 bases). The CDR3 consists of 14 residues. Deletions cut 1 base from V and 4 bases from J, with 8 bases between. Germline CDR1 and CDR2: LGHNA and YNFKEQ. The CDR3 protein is CASSQGDTNQPQHF. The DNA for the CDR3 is TGTGCCAGCAGCCAAGGGGACACTAATCAGCCCCAGCATTTT.

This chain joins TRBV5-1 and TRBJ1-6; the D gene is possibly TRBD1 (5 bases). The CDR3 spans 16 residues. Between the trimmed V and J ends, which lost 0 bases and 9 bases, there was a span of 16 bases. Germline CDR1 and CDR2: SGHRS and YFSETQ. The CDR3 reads CASSLAFVGVGSPLHF. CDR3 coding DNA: TGCGCCAGCAGCTTGGCTTTTGTAGGGGTTGGTTCACCCCTCCACTTT.